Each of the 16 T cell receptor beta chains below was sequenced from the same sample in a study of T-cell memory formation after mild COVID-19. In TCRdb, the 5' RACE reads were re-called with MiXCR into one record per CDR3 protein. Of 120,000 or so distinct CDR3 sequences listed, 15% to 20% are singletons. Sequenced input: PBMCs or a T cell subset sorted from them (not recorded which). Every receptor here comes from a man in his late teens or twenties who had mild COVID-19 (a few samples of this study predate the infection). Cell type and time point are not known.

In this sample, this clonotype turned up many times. The CDR3 sequence is CASSEPARGGGPNEQFF. DNA for the CDR3: TGCGCCAGCAGTGAGCCGGCCCGCGGGGGGGGCCCCAATGAGCAGTTCTTC. The chain has TRBV10-2 and TRBJ2-1, with 9 bases aligning to TRBD2. The V and J ends lost 2 bases and 6 bases, in that order; junction bases with no gene match: 11. The CDR3 loop spans 17 amino acids. Germline V gene lookup returns CDR1 WSHSY and CDR2 SAAADI.

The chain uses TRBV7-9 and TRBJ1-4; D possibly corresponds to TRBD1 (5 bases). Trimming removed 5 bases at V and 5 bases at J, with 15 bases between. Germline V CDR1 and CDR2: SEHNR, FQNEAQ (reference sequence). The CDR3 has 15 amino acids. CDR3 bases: TGTGCCAGCAGCCTGCCCAGGTGGGGGAATGAAAAACTGTTTTTT. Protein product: CASSLPRWGNEKLFF.

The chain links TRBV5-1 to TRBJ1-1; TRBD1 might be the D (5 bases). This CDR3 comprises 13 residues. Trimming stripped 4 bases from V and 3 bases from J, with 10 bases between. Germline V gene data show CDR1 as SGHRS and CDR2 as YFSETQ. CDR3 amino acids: CASSPRGDTEAFF. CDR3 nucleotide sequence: TGCGCCAGCAGCCCCCGGGGGGACACTGAAGCTTTCTTT.

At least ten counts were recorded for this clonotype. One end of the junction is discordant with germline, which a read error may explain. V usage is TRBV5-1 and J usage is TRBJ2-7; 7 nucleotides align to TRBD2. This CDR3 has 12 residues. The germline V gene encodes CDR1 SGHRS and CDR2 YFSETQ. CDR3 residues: CASSRDGEGLHF. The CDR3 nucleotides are TGCGCCAGCAGCCGGGACGGGGAGGGGCTCCACTTC.

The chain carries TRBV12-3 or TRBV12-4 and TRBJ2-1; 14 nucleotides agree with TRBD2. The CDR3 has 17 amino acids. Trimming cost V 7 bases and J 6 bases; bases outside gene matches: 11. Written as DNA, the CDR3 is TGTGCCAGCACCAAGAGGACTAGCGGGGGGTCGTTCAATGAGCAGTTCTTC. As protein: CASTKRTSGGSFNEQFF.

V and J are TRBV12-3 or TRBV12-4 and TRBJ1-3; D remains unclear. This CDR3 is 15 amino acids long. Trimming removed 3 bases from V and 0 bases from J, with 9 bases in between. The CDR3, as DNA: TGTGCCAGCAGTTTGTCTCCGTACTCTGGAAACACCATATATTTT. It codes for CASSLSPYSGNTIYF.

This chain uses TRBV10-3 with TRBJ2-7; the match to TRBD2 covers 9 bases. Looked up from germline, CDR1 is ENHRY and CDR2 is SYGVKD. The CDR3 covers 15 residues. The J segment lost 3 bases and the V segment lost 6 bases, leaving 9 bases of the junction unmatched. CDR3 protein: CAIRSAGGMVYEQYF. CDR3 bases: TGTGCCATCAGAAGCGCGGGGGGGATGGTCTACGAGCAGTACTTC.

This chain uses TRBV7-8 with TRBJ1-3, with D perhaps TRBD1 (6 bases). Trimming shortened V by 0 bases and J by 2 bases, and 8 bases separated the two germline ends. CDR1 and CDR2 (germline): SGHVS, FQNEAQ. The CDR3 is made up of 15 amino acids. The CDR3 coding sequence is TGTGCCAGCAGCTTAGCAGGGGGAACTGGAAACACCATATATTTT. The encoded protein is CASSLAGGTGNTIYF. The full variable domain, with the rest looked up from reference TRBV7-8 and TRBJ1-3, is GAGVSQSPRYKVAKRGQDVALRCDPISGHVSLFWYQQALGQGPEFLTYFQNEAQLDKSGLPSDRFFAERPEGSVSTLKIQRTQQEDSAVYLCASSLAGGTGNTIYFGEGSWLTVV.

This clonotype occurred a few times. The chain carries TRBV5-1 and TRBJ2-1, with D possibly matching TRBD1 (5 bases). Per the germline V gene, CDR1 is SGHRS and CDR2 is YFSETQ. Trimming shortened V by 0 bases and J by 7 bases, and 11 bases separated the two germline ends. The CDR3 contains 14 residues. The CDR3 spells CASSLAQGRNEQFF. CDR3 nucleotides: TGCGCCAGCAGCTTGGCGCAGGGTCGGAATGAGCAGTTCTTC.

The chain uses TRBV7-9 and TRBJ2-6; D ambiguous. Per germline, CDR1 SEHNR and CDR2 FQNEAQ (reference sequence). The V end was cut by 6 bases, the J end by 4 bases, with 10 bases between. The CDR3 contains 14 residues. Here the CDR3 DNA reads TGTGCCAGCAGGTCCGTTATGGGGGCCAACGTCCTGACTTTC. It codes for CASRSVMGANVLTF.

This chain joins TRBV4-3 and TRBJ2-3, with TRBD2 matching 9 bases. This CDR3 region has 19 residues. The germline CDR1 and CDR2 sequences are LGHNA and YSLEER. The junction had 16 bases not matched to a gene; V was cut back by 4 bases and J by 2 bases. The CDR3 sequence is CASSRVPNSIAGATDTQYF. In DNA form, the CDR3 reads TGCGCCAGCAGCCGGGTTCCGAATTCTATAGCGGGGGCCACAGATACGCAGTATTTT.

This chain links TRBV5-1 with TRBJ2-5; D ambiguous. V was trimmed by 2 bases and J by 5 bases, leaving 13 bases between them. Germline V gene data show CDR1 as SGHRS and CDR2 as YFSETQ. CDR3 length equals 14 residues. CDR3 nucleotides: TGCGCCAGCAGCTTCCGCACGAGGCGGGAGACCCAGTACTTC. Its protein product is CASSFRTRRETQYF.

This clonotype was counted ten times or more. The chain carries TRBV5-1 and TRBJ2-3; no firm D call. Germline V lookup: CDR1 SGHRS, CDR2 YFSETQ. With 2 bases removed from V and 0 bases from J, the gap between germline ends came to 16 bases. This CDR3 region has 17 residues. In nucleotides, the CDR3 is TGCGCCAGCAGCTTCTCCCCGCATACCTCTAGCACAGATACGCAGTATTTT. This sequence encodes CASSFSPHTSSTDTQYF. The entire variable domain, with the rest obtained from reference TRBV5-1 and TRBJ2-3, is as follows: KAGVTQTPRYLIKTRGQQVTLSCSPISGHRSVSWYQQTPGQGLQFLFEYFSETQRNKGNFPGRFSGRQFSNSRSEMNVSTLELGDSALYLCASSFSPHTSSTDTQYFGPGTRLTVL.

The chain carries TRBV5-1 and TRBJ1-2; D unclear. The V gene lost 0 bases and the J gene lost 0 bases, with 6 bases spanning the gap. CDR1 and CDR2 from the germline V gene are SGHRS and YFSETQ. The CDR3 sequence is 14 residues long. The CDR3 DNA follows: TGCGCCAGCAGCTTGGACAGTCCTAACTATGGCTACACCTTC. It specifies CASSLDSPNYGYTF.

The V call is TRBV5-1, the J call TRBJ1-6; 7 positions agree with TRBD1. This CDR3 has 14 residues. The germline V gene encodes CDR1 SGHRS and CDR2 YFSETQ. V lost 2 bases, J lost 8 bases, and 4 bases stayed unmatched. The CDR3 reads CASSLGQGDSPLHF. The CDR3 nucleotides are TGCGCCAGCAGCTTAGGGCAGGGGGATTCACCCCTCCACTTT.

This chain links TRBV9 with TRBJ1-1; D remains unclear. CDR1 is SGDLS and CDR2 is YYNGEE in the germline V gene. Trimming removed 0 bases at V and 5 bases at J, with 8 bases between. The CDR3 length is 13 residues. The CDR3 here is CASSVGGMTEAFF. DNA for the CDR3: TGTGCCAGCAGCGTAGGAGGAATGACTGAAGCTTTCTTT.